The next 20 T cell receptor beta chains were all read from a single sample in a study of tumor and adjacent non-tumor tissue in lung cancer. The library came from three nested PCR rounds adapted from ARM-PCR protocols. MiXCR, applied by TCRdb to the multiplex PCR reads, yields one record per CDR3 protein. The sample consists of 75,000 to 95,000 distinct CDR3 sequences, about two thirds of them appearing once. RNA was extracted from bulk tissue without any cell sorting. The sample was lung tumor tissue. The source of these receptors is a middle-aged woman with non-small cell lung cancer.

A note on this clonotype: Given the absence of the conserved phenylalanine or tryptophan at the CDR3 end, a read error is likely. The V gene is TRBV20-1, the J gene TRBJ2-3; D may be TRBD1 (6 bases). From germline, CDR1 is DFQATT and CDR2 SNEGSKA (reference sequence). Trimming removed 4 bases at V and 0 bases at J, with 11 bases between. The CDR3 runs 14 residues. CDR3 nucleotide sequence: TGCAGTGCTAAGGGGACAATTAGCACAGATACGCAGTATTCT. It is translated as CSAKGTISTDTQYS.

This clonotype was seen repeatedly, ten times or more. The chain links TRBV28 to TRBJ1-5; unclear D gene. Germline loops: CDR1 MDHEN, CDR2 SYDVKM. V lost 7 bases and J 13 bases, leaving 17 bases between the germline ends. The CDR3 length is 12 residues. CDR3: CASTKLPGSQHF. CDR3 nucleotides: TGTGCCAGCACCAAACTCCCCGGTTCTCAGCATTTT.

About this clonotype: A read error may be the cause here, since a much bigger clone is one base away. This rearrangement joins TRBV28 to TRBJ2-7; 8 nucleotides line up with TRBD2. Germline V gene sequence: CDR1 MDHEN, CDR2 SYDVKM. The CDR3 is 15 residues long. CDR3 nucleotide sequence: TGTGCCAGCGGTTTCGGGACTAGACCAATCTACGAGCAGTACTTC. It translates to CASGFGTRPIYEQYF.

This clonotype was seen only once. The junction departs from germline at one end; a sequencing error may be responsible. CDR3 coding DNA: TGCAGCGTCAGGACAGGGACGAAGGGCTATACCTTC. This encodes CSVRTGTKGYTF. The genes are TRBV29-1 and TRBJ1-2, with 8 positions matching TRBD1. This CDR3 is built from 12 residues. CDR1 SQVTM and CDR2 ANQGSEA come from the germline V gene.

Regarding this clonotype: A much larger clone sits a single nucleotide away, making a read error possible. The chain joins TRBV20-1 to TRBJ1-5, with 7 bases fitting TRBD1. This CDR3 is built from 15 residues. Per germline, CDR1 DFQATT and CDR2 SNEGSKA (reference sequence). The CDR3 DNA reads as TGCACTGCTAGGGAGACAGGGAAGACAAATCAGCCCCAGCATTTT. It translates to CTARETGKTNQPQHF.

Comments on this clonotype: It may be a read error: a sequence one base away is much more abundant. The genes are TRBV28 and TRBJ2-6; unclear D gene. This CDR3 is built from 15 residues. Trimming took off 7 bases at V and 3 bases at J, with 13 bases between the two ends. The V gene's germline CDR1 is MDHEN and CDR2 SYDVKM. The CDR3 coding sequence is TGTGCCAGCAATACCCCTCATTTTGGGGCCAACGTCCTGACTTTC. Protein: CASNTPHFGANVLTF.

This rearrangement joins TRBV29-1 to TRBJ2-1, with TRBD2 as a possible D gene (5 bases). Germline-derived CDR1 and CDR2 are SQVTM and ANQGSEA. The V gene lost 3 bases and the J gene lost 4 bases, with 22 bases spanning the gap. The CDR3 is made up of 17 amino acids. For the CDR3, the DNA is TGCAGCGTTGATGAGTTGAGTAGTGGGAGTTGGTACAATGAGCAGTTCTTC. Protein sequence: CSVDELSSGSWYNEQFF.

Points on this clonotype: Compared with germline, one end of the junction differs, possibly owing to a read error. In nucleotides, the CDR3 is TGCAGTGCTCCAGTAGACTTCTATGACTACACCTTC. The encoded protein is CSAPVDFYDYTF. The chain couples TRBV20-1 to TRBJ1-2; D not certain. The CDR3 is 12 amino acids. CDR1 and CDR2 (germline): DFQATT, SNEGSKA (reference sequence).

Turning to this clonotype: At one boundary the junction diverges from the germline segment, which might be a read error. The CDR3: CASSQSRGSSYELYF. The CDR3 coding sequence is TGCGCCAGCAGCCAATCACGGGGGTCATCCTACGAGCTGTACTTC. V is TRBV4-1 and J is TRBJ2-7, with D perhaps matching TRBD2 (6 bases). Per germline, CDR1 MGHRA and CDR2 YSYEKL. CDR3 size: 15 residues.

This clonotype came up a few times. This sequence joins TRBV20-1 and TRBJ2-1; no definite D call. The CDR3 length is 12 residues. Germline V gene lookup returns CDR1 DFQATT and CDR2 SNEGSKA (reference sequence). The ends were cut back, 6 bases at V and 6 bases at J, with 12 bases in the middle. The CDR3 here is CSATPGVNEQFF. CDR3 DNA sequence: TGCAGTGCCACCCCTGGGGTCAATGAGCAGTTCTTC.

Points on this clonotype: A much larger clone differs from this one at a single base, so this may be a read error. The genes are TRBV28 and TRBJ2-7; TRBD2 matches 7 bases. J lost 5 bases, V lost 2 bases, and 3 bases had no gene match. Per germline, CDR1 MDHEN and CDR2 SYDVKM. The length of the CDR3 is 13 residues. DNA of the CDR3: TGTGCCAGCAGTTTAGCGACTAGCAACGAGCAGTACTTC. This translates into CASSLATSNEQYF.

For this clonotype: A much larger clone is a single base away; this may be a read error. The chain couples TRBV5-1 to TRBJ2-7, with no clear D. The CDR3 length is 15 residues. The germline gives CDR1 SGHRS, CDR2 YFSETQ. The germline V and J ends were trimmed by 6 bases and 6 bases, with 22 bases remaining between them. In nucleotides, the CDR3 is TGCGCCAGCAACCCCCGATCCGACACCGCGAGCGAGCAGTACTTC. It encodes CASNPRSDTASEQYF.

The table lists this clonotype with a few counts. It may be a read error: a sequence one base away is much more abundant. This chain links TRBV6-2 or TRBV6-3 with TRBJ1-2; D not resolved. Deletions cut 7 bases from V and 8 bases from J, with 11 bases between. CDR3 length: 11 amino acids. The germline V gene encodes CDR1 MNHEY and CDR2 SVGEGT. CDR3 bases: TGTGCCAGCAATACTGTGTCCGGCTACACCTTC. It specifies CASNTVSGYTF.

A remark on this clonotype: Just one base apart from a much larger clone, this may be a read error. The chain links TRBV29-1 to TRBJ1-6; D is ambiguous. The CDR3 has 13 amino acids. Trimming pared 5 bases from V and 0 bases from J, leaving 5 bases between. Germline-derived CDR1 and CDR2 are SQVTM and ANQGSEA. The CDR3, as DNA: TGCAGCGTTTGGAGCTCCTATAATTCACCCCTCCACTTT. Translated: CSVWSSYNSPLHF.

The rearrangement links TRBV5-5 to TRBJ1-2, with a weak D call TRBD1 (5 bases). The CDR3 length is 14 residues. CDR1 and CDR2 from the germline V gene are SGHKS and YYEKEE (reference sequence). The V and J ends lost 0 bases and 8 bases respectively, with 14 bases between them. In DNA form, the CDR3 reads TGTGCCAGCAGCTTGGCCTGGAAAGGGACGGGCTACACCTTC. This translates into CASSLAWKGTGYTF.

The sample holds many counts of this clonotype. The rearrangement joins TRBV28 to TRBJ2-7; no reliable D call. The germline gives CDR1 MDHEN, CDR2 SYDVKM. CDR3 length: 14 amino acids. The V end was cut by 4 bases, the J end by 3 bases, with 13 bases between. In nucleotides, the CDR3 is TGTGCCAGCAGTTCAACCTATCCAAACTACGAGCAGTACTTC. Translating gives CASSSTYPNYEQYF.

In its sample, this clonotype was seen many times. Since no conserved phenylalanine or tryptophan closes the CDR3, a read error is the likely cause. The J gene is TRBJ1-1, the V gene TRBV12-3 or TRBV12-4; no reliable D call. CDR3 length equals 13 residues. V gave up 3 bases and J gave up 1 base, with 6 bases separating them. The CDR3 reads CASSFYKNTEAFS. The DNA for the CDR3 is TGTGCCAGCAGTTTCTACAAGAACACTGAAGCTTTCTCT.

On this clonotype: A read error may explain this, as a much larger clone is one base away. CDR3 bases: TGTGCCAGCGGCGCGAGTAGTTTAGGGAATGATAAACTGTTTTTT. Translating gives CASGASSLGNDKLFF. The rearrangement links TRBV28 to TRBJ1-4; D unclear. This CDR3 is 15 amino acids long. CDR1 MDHEN and CDR2 SYDVKM come from the germline V gene.

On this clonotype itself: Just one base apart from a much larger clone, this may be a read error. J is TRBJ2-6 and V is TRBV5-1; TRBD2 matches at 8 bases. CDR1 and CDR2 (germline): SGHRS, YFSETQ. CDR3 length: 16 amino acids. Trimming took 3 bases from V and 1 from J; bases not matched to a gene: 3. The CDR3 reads CASSWTSRSGANVLTF. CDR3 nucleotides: TGCGCCAGCAGCTGGACTAGCCGTTCTGGGGCCAACGTCCTGACTTTC. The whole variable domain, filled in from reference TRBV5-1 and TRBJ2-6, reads KAGVTQTPRYLIKTRGQQVTLSCSPISGHRSVSWYQQTPGQGLQFLFEYFSETQRNKGNFPGRFSGRQFSNSRSEMNVSTLELGDSALYLCASSWTSRSGANVLTFGAGSRLTVL.

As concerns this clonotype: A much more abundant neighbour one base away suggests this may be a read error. The chain's CDR3 is CAWSGTSGYEEYF. The CDR3 bases are TGTGCCTGGAGCGGAACATCAGGGTACGAGGAGTACTTC. The rearrangement uses TRBV30 and TRBJ2-7; perhaps TRBD1 as D (5 bases). The CDR3 extends over 13 amino acids. Germline assignment: CDR1 GTSNPN and CDR2 SVGIG (reference sequence). The whole variable domain, remainder taken from reference TRBV30 and TRBJ2-7, is SQTIHQWPATLVQPVGSPLSLECTVEGTSNPNLYWYRQAAGRGLQLLFYSVGIGQISSEVPQNLSASRPQDRQFILSSKKLLLSDSGFYLCAWSGTSGYEEYFGPGTRLTVT.